One sample yielded the 9 T cell receptor beta chains listed below, sequenced in a study of cytomegalovirus exposure and HLA in healthy donors (dated by TCRdb to about 2017). Preparation of the library involved the immunoSEQ multiplex PCR assay. The multiplex PCR relied on a mix of 60 forward primers for TCR Vbeta segments and 13 reverse primers for TCR Jbeta segments. TCRdb stores this immuneACCESS table with in-frame sequences only. Part of the clones is absent; in the studies checked, under half of the shortfall reflects unresolved V genes, and no reason is known for the rest. A total of about 98,000 clones appear in this sample, 70% of them only once. The ten largest clonotypes hold roughly 2.5% of the sample. The source material was PBMCs. The receptors originated from a man aged 50 to 60 in good health and CMV-seronegative.

This clone came up a few times. The chain couples TRBV19 to TRBJ1-1, with a possible D match to TRBD1 (5 bases). Germline lookup yields CDR1 LNHDA and CDR2 SQIVND (reference sequence). This CDR3 is built from 16 residues. V lost 6 bases, J lost 0 bases, and 17 bases lay in between. CDR3 nucleotide sequence: TGTGCCAGTAGCAATTCACAACAGGTTATGAACACTGAAGCTTTCTTT. It yields the protein CASSNSQQVMNTEAFF.

This clone was observed a few times. The chain recombines TRBV10-3 with TRBJ1-2; TRBD1 matches 7 bases. CDR3 length equals 15 residues. Trimming cost V 3 bases and J 6 bases; bases outside gene matches: 10. CDR1 is ENHRY and CDR2 is SYGVKD in the germline V gene. The CDR3 DNA is TGTGCCATCAGTGAACTCGACAGGGTCACACATGGCTACACCTTC. This sequence encodes CAISELDRVTHGYTF.

This clone was seen a few times. This chain connects TRBV19 to TRBJ1-3, with TRBD1 matching 7 bases. Germline V gene lookup returns CDR1 LNHDA and CDR2 SQIVND (reference sequence). The CDR3 is 15 amino acids. V trimming: 7 bases; J trimming: 0 bases; junction bases outside the gene matches: 6. CDR3: CASKGGDSSGNTIYF. The CDR3 region has the DNA TGTGCCAGTAAAGGGGGCGACAGCTCTGGAAACACCATATATTTT.

This clone has a single count. The CDR3 sequence is CASSLVTEETQYF. The CDR3 nucleotides are TGTGCCAGCAGCTTAGTGACAGAAGAGACCCAGTACTTC. V usage is TRBV7-9 and J usage is TRBJ2-5, with TRBD1 as a possible D gene (5 bases). V lost 1 base and J 3 bases, leaving 6 bases between the germline ends. The V gene's germline CDR1 is SEHNR and CDR2 FQNEAQ (reference sequence). The CDR3 contains 13 residues. Using reference TRBV7-9 and TRBJ2-5 for the parts outside the CDR3, the full variable domain is DTGVSQNPRHKITKRGQNVTFRCDPISEHNRLYWYRQTLGQGPEFLTYFQNEAQLEKSRLLSDRFSAERPKGSFSTLEIQRTEQGDSAMYLCASSLVTEETQYFGPGTRLLVL.

The chain couples TRBV5-6 to TRBJ2-7; no clear D. The ends were cut back, 4 bases at V and 3 bases at J, with 17 bases in the middle. Per the germline V gene, CDR1 is SGHDT and CDR2 is YYEEEE. This CDR3 has 15 residues. The CDR3: CASSKTSGQVYEQYF. In DNA, the CDR3 is TGTGCCAGCAGCAAGACGAGTGGGCAGGTCTACGAGCAGTACTTC.

As to this clone: Compared with germline, one end of the junction differs, possibly owing to a read error. The chain is built from TRBV11-2 and TRBJ1-2; 8 bases map to TRBD1. Looked up from germline, CDR1 is SGHAT and CDR2 is FQNNGV. The CDR3 is 15 residues long. CDR3 nucleotide sequence: TGTGCCAGCAGCCCGCGGACAGGGCTCAACTATGGCTACGCCTTC. It translates to CASSPRTGLNYGYAF.

V and J are TRBV19 and TRBJ2-7, with 7 bases fitting TRBD1. Per the germline V gene, CDR1 is LNHDA and CDR2 is SQIVND (reference sequence). There are 14 residues in the CDR3. After removal of 10 bases from V and 2 bases from J, the junction contained 11 bases not matched to a gene. This CDR3 is CATTTGPNTYEQYF. DNA for the CDR3: TGTGCCACTACGACAGGGCCTAACACCTACGAGCAGTACTTC.

This rearrangement joins TRBV18 to TRBJ2-5; 7 bases are shared with TRBD1. The tail of the sequence fits TRBJ2-7 better, so the J call may be wrong. The CDR3 has 16 amino acids. CDR1 is KGHSH and CDR2 is LQKENI in the germline V gene. The CDR3 spells CASSQGVGTASYEQYF. CDR3 in DNA: TGTGCCAGCTCACAGGGGGTCGGGACAGCCTCCTACGAGCAGTACTTC.

The rearrangement joins TRBV14 to TRBJ1-6, with D possibly TRBD1 on 5 matching bases. From germline, CDR1 is SGHDN and CDR2 FVKESK. CDR3 size: 17 residues. Trimming shortened V by 0 bases and J by 8 bases, and 17 bases separated the two germline ends. The DNA of the CDR3 is TGTGCCAGCAGCCAAGAGGTTATACAGGTTACCTATTCACCCCTCCACTTT. Translating it yields CASSQEVIQVTYSPLHF. The variable domain in full, with the rest retrieved from reference TRBV14 and TRBJ1-6, is EAGVTQFPSHSVIEKGQTVTLRCDPISGHDNLYWYRRVMGKEIKFLLHFVKESKQDESGMPNNRFLAERTGGTYSTLKVQPAELEDSGVYFCASSQEVIQVTYSPLHFGNGTRLTVT.